Listed here are 32 T cell receptor beta chains from one sample, sequenced in a study of T cell responses to AZD1222 COVID-19 vaccine. Only in-frame clones appear in the TCRdb table, and some are missing; sequencing was by immunoSEQ multiplex PCR. The sample includes 180,000 or so clones, around 90% seen only once; the top ten take more than 25%. The input for sequencing was peripheral blood, taken 28 days after the second AZD1222 dose. The source of these receptors is an adult who received the AZD1222 COVID-19 vaccine.

The V call is TRBV7-9, the J call TRBJ2-1, with TRBD2 matching 13 bases. V was pared by 5 bases and J by 2 bases, with 9 bases of the junction left unmatched. The CDR3 length is 18 residues. Germline V gives CDR1 SEHNR, CDR2 FQNEAQ (reference sequence). The CDR3 region has the DNA TGTGCCAGCAGCCCAGGGACTAGCGGGAAGAAAGCCTACAATGAGCAGTTCTTC. Translation gives CASSPGTSGKKAYNEQFF.

The V call is TRBV28, the J call TRBJ1-2, with D perhaps TRBD1 (6 bases). This CDR3 comprises 15 residues. V lost 6 bases, J lost 1 base, and 15 bases lay in between. From germline, CDR1 is MDHEN and CDR2 SYDVKM. CDR3 coding DNA: TGTGCCAGCAGCCCTGGACAGCGCGGTAACTATGGCTACACCTTC. Protein sequence: CASSPGQRGNYGYTF.

The chain couples TRBV19 to TRBJ1-1; no clear D gene. This CDR3 spans 12 amino acids. Trimming stripped 3 bases from V and 8 bases from J, with 10 bases between. CDR1 is LNHDA and CDR2 is SQIVND in the germline V gene (reference sequence). CDR3 sequence: CASSIKGREAFF. The CDR3 nucleotides read TGTGCCAGTAGTATCAAAGGGCGAGAAGCTTTCTTT. Full variable domain (rest looked up from reference TRBV19 and TRBJ1-1): DGGITQSPKYLFRKEGQNVTLSCEQNLNHDAMYWYRQDPGQGLRLIYYSQIVNDFQKGDIAEGYSVSREKKESFPLTVTSAQKNPTAFYLCASSIKGREAFFGQGTRLTVV.

The rearrangement joins TRBV19 to TRBJ2-3; 8 bases are shared with TRBD1. Germline loops: CDR1 LNHDA, CDR2 SQIVND (reference sequence). Losses at the gene ends were 5 bases for V and 2 bases for J; bases not matched to a gene: 12. This CDR3 spans 17 amino acids. CDR3 region: CASSPQGARISTDTQYF. The CDR3 DNA reads as TGTGCCAGTAGTCCCCAGGGGGCACGGATCTCCACAGATACGCAGTATTTT. The whole variable domain, filled in from reference TRBV19 and TRBJ2-3, reads DGGITQSPKYLFRKEGQNVTLSCEQNLNHDAMYWYRQDPGQGLRLIYYSQIVNDFQKGDIAEGYSVSREKKESFPLTVTSAQKNPTAFYLCASSPQGARISTDTQYFGPGTRLTVL.

This rearrangement joins TRBV5-1 to TRBJ2-1; D gene unclear. The germline V and J ends were trimmed by 0 bases and 5 bases, with 9 bases remaining between them. CDR3 size: 14 residues. Germline CDR1 SGHRS, CDR2 YFSETQ. The CDR3, as DNA: TGCGCCAGCAGCTTGGAGTCGCGAGACAATGAGCAGTTCTTC. This gives the protein CASSLESRDNEQFF.

The rearrangement links TRBV18 to TRBJ2-3, with TRBD2 identical over 9 bases. The germline CDR1 and CDR2 sequences are KGHSH and LQKENI. With 3 bases clipped from V and 0 bases from J, the junction kept 4 bases outside the gene matches. The CDR3 runs to 16 residues. The CDR3 sequence is CASSPGSGGSTDTQYF. Here the CDR3 DNA reads TGTGCCAGCTCACCTGGTAGCGGGGGTAGCACAGATACGCAGTATTTT.

The chain employs TRBV19 and TRBJ2-4, with 10 bases aligning to TRBD1. The junction had 6 bases not matched to a gene; V was cut back by 1 base and J by 6 bases. Germline-derived CDR1 and CDR2 are LNHDA and SQIVND (reference sequence). The CDR3 is 16 residues long. CDR3 nucleotides: TGTGCCAGTAGTATAGGACAGGGGGCTTATGGAAACATTCAGTACTTC. Protein product: CASSIGQGAYGNIQYF.

This sequence joins TRBV5-1 and TRBJ2-3, with D possibly TRBD1 on 6 matching bases. Looked up from germline, CDR1 is SGHRS and CDR2 is YFSETQ. The CDR3 extends over 15 amino acids. The ends were cut back, 0 bases at V and 5 bases at J, with 13 bases in the middle. The CDR3, as DNA: TGCGCCAGCAGCTTGGACACAGGGTCAGGAGATACGCAGTATTTT. Protein: CASSLDTGSGDTQYF. Full variable domain (outside the CDR3, taken from reference TRBV5-1 and TRBJ2-3): KAGVTQTPRYLIKTRGQQVTLSCSPISGHRSVSWYQQTPGQGLQFLFEYFSETQRNKGNFPGRFSGRQFSNSRSEMNVSTLELGDSALYLCASSLDTGSGDTQYFGPGTRLTVL.

The genes are TRBV7-9 and TRBJ1-2; 7 bases fit TRBD1. Germline values: CDR1 SEHNR, CDR2 FQNEAQ (reference sequence). The CDR3 is made up of 11 amino acids. The V gene end was trimmed by 5 bases and the J gene end by 13 bases; junction bases not matched to a gene: 7. CDR3 in amino acids: CASSPDREPTF. In DNA, the CDR3 is TGTGCCAGCAGCCCCGACAGGGAGCCCACCTTC.

This rearrangement joins TRBV28 to TRBJ2-3; a possible D gene is TRBD1 (6 bases). The CDR3 has 15 residues. Trimming cost V 5 bases and J 0 bases, with 12 bases left between them. Per germline, CDR1 MDHEN and CDR2 SYDVKM. The CDR3: CASSRDNASTDTQYF. The CDR3 DNA is TGTGCCAGCAGTCGGGACAACGCTAGCACAGATACGCAGTATTTT.

This clone has just a few counts. This sequence joins TRBV5-6 and TRBJ2-2, with 7 nucleotides matching TRBD2. The CDR3 contains 16 residues. Trimming at V came to 7 bases and at J to 5 bases, leaving 14 bases not matched to a gene. Per the germline V gene, CDR1 is SGHDT and CDR2 is YYEEEE. CDR3 residues: CASSARGVTGTGELFF. The CDR3 bases are TGTGCCAGCTCTGCCCGGGGGGTCACGGGGACCGGGGAGCTGTTTTTT.

V is TRBV11-2 and J is TRBJ1-6, with a tentative D call TRBD1 (6 bases). This CDR3 contains 13 residues. CDR1 is SGHAT, CDR2 FQNNGV, per germline. Trimming took off 0 bases at V and 10 bases at J, with 7 bases between the two ends. The chain's CDR3 is CASSLERGSPLHF. The DNA of the CDR3 is TGTGCCAGCAGCTTAGAGAGGGGGTCACCCCTCCACTTT.

This chain joins TRBV30 and TRBJ2-1; TRBD2 aligns across 11 bases. There are 15 residues in the CDR3. Germline trimming cut 4 bases from V and 9 bases from J; bases unmatched to any gene: 11. The germline V gene encodes CDR1 GTSNPN and CDR2 SVGIG (reference sequence). The DNA for the CDR3 is TGTGCCTGGATTACACACACTGGACTAGCGGGTGAGCAGTTCTTC. Translating gives CAWITHTGLAGEQFF.

This sequence joins TRBV3-1 (or the pseudogene TRBV3-2) and TRBJ2-1; TRBD2 agrees at 7 bases. This CDR3 is built from 15 residues. Germline trimming cut 3 bases from V and 4 bases from J; bases unmatched to any gene: 6. Germline V gene lookup returns CDR1 LGHDT and CDR2 YNNKEL (reference sequence). This CDR3 reads CASSHQAGPYNEQFF. CDR3 bases: TGTGCCAGCAGCCACCAAGCGGGGCCTTACAATGAGCAGTTCTTC.

The rearrangement joins TRBV5-1 to TRBJ2-2; tentatively, D is TRBD2 (6 bases). Per the germline V gene, CDR1 is SGHRS and CDR2 is YFSETQ. The ends were cut back, 7 bases at V and 2 bases at J, with 12 bases in the middle. This CDR3 is built from 14 residues. The CDR3 nucleotides are TGCGCCAGCCGTGGGGGGACCAACACCGGGGAGCTGTTTTTT. It is translated as CASRGGTNTGELFF.

This chain links TRBV11-2 with TRBJ2-2; D may be TRBD2 (5 bases). The CDR3 loop spans 17 amino acids. The ends were cut back, 3 bases at V and 1 base at J, with 15 bases in the middle. Germline loops: CDR1 SGHAT, CDR2 FQNNGV. The CDR3 protein is CASSFNGLAENTGELFF. The DNA of the CDR3 is TGTGCCAGCAGCTTCAACGGGCTAGCAGAGAACACCGGGGAGCTGTTTTTT.

This clone was observed a few times. The V call is TRBV30, the J call TRBJ2-5, with 7 bases aligning to TRBD1. J gave up 3 bases and V 3 bases, and 1 base lay outside the gene matches. The CDR3 covers 12 residues. Germline-derived CDR1 and CDR2 are GTSNPN and SVGIG (reference sequence). In nucleotides, the CDR3 is TGTGCCTGGAGGCAGGGGGAAGAGACCCAGTACTTC. Translated: CAWRQGEETQYF.

This chain connects TRBV19 to TRBJ2-7; 12 nucleotides match TRBD2. From germline, CDR1 is LNHDA and CDR2 SQIVND (reference sequence). There are 14 residues in the CDR3. V lost 4 bases to trimming and J lost 6 bases; unmatched junction nucleotides: 4. CDR3 DNA: TGTGCCAGTAGTACTAGCGGGAGGGCCTCCGAGCAGTACTTC. This sequence encodes CASSTSGRASEQYF.

The chain combines TRBV18 with TRBJ1-2; 7 bases map to TRBD1. Germline V lookup: CDR1 KGHSH, CDR2 LQKENI. V was clipped by 2 bases and J by 5 bases; unmatched bases: 11. The CDR3 extends over 16 amino acids. The CDR3, as DNA: TGTGCCAGCTCACCAAGTAGACAGGGCCCGCTTTATGGCTACACCTTC. This gives the protein CASSPSRQGPLYGYTF.

The chain links TRBV4-3 to TRBJ2-7, with D unresolved. Trimming left V 4 bases short and J 2 bases short, with 12 bases between. This CDR3 contains 14 residues. Germline V lookup: CDR1 LGHNA, CDR2 YSLEER. The CDR3 reads CASSPSMTPYEQYF. The CDR3 bases are TGCGCCAGCAGCCCTTCGATGACCCCCTACGAGCAGTACTTC.

The rearrangement links TRBV7-9 to TRBJ1-4; unclear D gene. The CDR3 is 14 residues long. Germline CDR1 reads SEHNR; CDR2 reads FQNEAQ (reference sequence). Deletions cut 5 bases from V and 4 bases from J, with 11 bases between. CDR3 in DNA: TGTGCCAGCAGCCCCCCCGGGGTTAATGAAAAACTGTTTTTT. This gives the protein CASSPPGVNEKLFF.

This chain links TRBV7-2 with TRBJ2-5; D is uncertain. Germline V gives CDR1 SGHTA, CDR2 FQGNSA. V was clipped by 4 bases and J by 1 base, with 10 bases between them. This CDR3 is 14 amino acids long. The CDR3 coding sequence is TGTGCCAGCAGCTATCAGACCTCCCAAGAGACCCAGTACTTC. Its protein product is CASSYQTSQETQYF.

The chain recombines TRBV2 with TRBJ2-7, with a weak D call TRBD1 (5 bases). The germline gives CDR1 SNHLY, CDR2 FYNNEI. The ends were cut back, 4 bases at V and 5 bases at J, with 12 bases in the middle. The CDR3 covers 13 residues. CDR3 loop: CASSGGREHEQYF. As DNA, the CDR3 is TGTGCCAGCAGTGGCGGCAGGGAACACGAGCAGTACTTC.

The J gene is TRBJ2-3, the V gene TRBV18; TRBD2 matches at 10 bases. The V gene end was trimmed by 1 base and the J gene end by 9 bases; junction bases not matched to a gene: 7. This CDR3 has 15 amino acids. CDR1 is KGHSH, CDR2 LQKENI, per germline. CDR3 in amino acids: CASSPQELAGSTQYF. DNA of the CDR3: TGTGCCAGCTCACCACAAGAACTAGCGGGATCAACGCAGTATTTT.

The chain couples TRBV25-1 to TRBJ2-3; 7 positions agree with TRBD1. The J segment lost 0 bases and the V segment lost 1 base, leaving 4 bases of the junction unmatched. In germline, CDR1 is MGHDK, CDR2 SYGVNS. The CDR3 totals 16 residues. In nucleotides, the CDR3 is TGTGCCAGCAGTGAATTAGAGGGGGCAAGCACAGATACGCAGTATTTT. This encodes CASSELEGASTDTQYF. Full variable domain (remainder filled in from reference TRBV25-1 and TRBJ2-3): EADIYQTPRYLVIGTGKKITLECSQTMGHDKMYWYQQDPGMELHLIHYSYGVNSTEKGDLSSESTVSRIRTEHFPLTLESARPSHTSQYLCASSELEGASTDTQYFGPGTRLTVL.

The CDR3 is CASSDGQGRTEAFF. CDR3 nucleotide sequence: TGTGCCAGCAGTGATGGACAGGGCCGCACTGAAGCTTTCTTT. The V gene is TRBV6-1, the J gene TRBJ1-1, with 8 bases aligning to TRBD1. Germline V lookup: CDR1 MNHNS, CDR2 SASEGT. The CDR3 spans 14 residues. Trimming cost V 3 bases and J 4 bases; bases outside gene matches: 4.

The gene calls are TRBV5-5 and TRBJ2-4; 8 bases line up with TRBD2. CDR3 length equals 16 residues. Germline V lookup: CDR1 SGHKS, CDR2 YYEKEE (reference sequence). The trim removed 4 bases at V and 12 bases at J, leaving 18 bases unmatched. The CDR3 nucleotides are TGTGCCAGCAGCCCAGCCGGGAGGGGAGGAGGCACGGGTCAGTACTTC. This encodes CASSPAGRGGGTGQYF.

This clone was recorded once. The CDR3 nucleotides read TGTGCCAGCGCAACCACGGACACTGAAGCTTTCTTT. The encoded protein is CASATTDTEAFF. This rearrangement joins TRBV12-3 or TRBV12-4 to TRBJ1-1; D is unclear. The CDR3 is 12 amino acids. The V gene lost 8 bases and the J gene lost 3 bases, with 10 bases spanning the gap.

This clone occurred once. The genes are TRBV5-1 and TRBJ2-2; the D is unclear. CDR1 is SGHRS, CDR2 YFSETQ, per germline. This CDR3 has 15 amino acids. V was trimmed by 0 bases and J by 0 bases, leaving 6 bases between them. The CDR3 here is CASSLGDSNTGELFF. The DNA of the CDR3 is TGCGCCAGCAGCTTGGGAGATTCGAACACCGGGGAGCTGTTTTTT.

The genes are TRBV10-3 and TRBJ1-2; D is unresolved. Germline V gene lookup returns CDR1 ENHRY and CDR2 SYGVKD. The CDR3 length is 15 residues. V lost 0 bases to trimming and J lost 1 base, with 9 bases between them. The CDR3 is CAISESHTVNYGYTF. In DNA, the CDR3 is TGTGCCATCAGTGAGTCACACACAGTTAACTATGGCTACACCTTC.

This clone came up once. The chain couples TRBV28 to TRBJ1-1; D remains ambiguous. This CDR3 comprises 12 residues. Germline CDR1 is MDHEN and CDR2 is SYDVKM. The V gene lost 4 bases and the J gene lost 2 bases, with 5 bases spanning the gap. The CDR3 spells CASSSANTEAFF. In nucleotides, the CDR3 is TGTGCCAGCAGTTCGGCTAACACTGAAGCTTTCTTT.

The CDR3 region is CASSYSNQGGGGYTF. The CDR3 DNA reads as TGTGCCAGCAGTTACTCGAATCAGGGAGGAGGTGGCTACACCTTC. This chain uses TRBV6-5 with TRBJ1-2, with D perhaps matching TRBD1 (5 bases). CDR3 size: 15 residues. Germline assignment: CDR1 MNHEY and CDR2 SVGAGI. V lost 0 bases, J lost 7 bases, and 15 bases lay in between.